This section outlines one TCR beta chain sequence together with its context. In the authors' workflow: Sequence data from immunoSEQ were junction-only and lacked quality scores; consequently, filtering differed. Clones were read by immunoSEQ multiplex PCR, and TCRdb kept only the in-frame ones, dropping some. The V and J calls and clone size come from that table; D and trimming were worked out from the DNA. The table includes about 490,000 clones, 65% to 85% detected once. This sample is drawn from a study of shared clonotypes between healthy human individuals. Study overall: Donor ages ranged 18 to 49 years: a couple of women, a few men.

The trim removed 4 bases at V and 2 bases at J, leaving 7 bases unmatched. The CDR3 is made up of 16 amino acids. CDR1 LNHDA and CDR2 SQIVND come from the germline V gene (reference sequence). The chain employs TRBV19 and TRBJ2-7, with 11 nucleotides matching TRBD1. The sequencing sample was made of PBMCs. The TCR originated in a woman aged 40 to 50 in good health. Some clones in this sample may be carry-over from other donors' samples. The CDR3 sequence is CASSTLPGQGAYEQYF. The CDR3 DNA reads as TGTGCCAGTAGTACCTTACCGGGACAGGGGGCCTACGAGCAGTACTTC. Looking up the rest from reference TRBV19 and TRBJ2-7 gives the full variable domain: DGGITQSPKYLFRKEGQNVTLSCEQNLNHDAMYWYRQDPGQGLRLIYYSQIVNDFQKGDIAEGYSVSREKKESFPLTVTSAQKNPTAFYLCASSTLPGQGAYEQYFGPGTRLTVT.